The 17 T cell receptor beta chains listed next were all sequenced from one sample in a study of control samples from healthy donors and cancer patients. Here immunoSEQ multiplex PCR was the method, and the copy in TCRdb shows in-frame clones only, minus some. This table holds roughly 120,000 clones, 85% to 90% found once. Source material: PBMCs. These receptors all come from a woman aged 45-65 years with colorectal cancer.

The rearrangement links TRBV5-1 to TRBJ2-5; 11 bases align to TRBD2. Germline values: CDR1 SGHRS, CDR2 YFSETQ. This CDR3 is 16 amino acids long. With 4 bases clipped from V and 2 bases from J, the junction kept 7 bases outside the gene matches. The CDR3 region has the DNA TGCGCCAGCAGCCCGCCTAGCGGGGGGCCTCAAGAGACCCAGTACTTC. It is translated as CASSPPSGGPQETQYF.

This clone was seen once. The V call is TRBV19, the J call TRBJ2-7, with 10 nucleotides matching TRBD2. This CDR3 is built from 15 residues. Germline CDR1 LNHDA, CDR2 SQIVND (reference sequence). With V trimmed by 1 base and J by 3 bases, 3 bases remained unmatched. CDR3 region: CASSIALAGHYEQYF. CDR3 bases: TGTGCCAGTAGTATAGCACTAGCGGGGCACTACGAGCAGTACTTC.

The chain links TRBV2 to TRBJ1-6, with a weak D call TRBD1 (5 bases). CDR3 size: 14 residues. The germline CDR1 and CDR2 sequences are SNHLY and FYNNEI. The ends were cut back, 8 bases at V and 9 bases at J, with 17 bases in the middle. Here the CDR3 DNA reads TGTGCCAGCGGTTGGGACCCGACCGTTTCACCCCTCCACTTT. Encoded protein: CASGWDPTVSPLHF.

CDR3 sequence: CASSPGTGGRYGYTF. The CDR3 coding sequence is TGTGCCAGCTCACCCGGGACAGGGGGCAGGTATGGCTACACCTTC. The rearrangement joins TRBV18 to TRBJ1-2, with TRBD1 identical over 12 bases. Unmatched junction bases numbered 4, after V lost 3 bases and J lost 5 bases. The length of the CDR3 is 15 residues. Germline loops: CDR1 KGHSH, CDR2 LQKENI.

The chain's CDR3 is CASSGRDQETQYF. In nucleotides, the CDR3 is TGTGCCAGCAGCGGGAGGGATCAAGAGACCCAGTACTTC. The chain employs TRBV7-8 and TRBJ2-5; 7 bases are a match to TRBD2. The CDR3 is 13 residues long. V was clipped by 5 bases and J by 2 bases; unmatched bases: 2. CDR1 is SGHVS and CDR2 is FQNEAQ in the germline V gene.

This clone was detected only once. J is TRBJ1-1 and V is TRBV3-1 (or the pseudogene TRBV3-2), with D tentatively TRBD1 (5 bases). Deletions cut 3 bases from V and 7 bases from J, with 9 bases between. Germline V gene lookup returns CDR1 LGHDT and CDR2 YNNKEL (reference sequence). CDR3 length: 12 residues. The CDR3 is CASSQGGFEAFF. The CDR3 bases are TGTGCCAGCAGCCAGGGGGGTTTTGAAGCTTTCTTT.

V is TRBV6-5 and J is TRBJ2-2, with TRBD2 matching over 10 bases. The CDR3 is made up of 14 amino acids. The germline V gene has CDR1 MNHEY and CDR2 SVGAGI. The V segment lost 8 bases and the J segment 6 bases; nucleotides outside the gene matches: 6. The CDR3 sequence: CASQLAGSAGELFF. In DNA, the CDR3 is TGTGCCAGCCAACTAGCGGGAAGTGCCGGGGAGCTGTTTTTT.

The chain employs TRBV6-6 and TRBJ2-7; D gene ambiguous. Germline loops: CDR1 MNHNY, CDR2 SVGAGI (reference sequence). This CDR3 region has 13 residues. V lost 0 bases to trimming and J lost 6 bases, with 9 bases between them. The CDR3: CASSYSHLSEQYF. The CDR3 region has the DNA TGTGCCAGCAGTTACTCCCATCTCTCCGAGCAGTACTTC.

The CDR3 DNA reads as TGTGCCAGCAGTTTATCGACCGGGACAGGTTGGACCCAGTACTTC. Protein product: CASSLSTGTGWTQYF. The V gene is TRBV28, the J gene TRBJ2-5; TRBD1 matches 8 bases. The CDR3 contains 15 residues. Germline assignment: CDR1 MDHEN and CDR2 SYDVKM. The V gene end was trimmed by 1 base and the J gene end by 7 bases; junction bases not matched to a gene: 8.

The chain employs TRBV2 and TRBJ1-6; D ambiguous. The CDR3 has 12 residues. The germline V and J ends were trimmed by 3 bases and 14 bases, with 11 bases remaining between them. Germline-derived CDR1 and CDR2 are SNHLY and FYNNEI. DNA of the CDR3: TGTGCCAGCAGTGAGGACCGCGCTACCCTCCACTTT. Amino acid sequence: CASSEDRATLHF.

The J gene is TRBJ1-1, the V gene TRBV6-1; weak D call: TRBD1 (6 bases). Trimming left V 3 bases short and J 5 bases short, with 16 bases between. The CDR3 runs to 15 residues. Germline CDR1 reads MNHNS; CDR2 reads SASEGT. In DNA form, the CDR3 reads TGTGCCAGCAGTGAGGAGGGGGTAGGGTGGACTGAAGCTTTCTTT. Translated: CASSEEGVGWTEAFF.

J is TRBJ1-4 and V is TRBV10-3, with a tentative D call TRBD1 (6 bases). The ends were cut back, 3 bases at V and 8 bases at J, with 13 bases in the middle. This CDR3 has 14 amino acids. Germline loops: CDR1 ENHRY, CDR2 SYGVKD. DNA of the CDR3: TGTGCCATCAGTGAAGGGGGGCGGGAAGAAAAACTGTTTTTT. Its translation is CAISEGGREEKLFF.

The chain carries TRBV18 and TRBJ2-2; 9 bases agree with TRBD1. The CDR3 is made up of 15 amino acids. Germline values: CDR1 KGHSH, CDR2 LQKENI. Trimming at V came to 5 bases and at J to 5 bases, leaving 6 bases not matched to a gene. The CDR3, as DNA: TGTGCCAGCTCATCCGGGACAGGGAGAACCGGGGAGCTGTTTTTT. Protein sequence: CASSSGTGRTGELFF.

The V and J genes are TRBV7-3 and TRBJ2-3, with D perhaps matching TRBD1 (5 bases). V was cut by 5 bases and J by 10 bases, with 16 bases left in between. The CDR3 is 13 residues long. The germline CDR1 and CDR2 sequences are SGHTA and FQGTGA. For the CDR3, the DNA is TGTGCCAGCAGCGGGGCTACTTCATCGGCGCAGTATTTT. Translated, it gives CASSGATSSAQYF.

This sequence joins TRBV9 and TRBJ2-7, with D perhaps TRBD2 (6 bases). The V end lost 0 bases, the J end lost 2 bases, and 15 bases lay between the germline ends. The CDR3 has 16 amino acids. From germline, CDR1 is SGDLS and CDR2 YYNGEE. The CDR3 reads CASSVAQTGGTYEQYF. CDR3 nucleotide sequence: TGTGCCAGCAGCGTAGCCCAAACCGGGGGAACCTACGAGCAGTACTTC.

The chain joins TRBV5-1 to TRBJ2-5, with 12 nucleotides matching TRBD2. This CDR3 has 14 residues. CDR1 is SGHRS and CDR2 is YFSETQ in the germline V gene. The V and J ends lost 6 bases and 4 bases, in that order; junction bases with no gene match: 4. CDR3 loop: CASTTGLAGETQYF. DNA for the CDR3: TGCGCCAGCACAACGGGACTAGCGGGAGAGACCCAGTACTTC.

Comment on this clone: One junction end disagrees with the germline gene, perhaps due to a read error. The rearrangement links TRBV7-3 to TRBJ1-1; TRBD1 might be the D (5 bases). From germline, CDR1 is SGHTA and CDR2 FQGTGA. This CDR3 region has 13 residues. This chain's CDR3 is CASSLTGNTEAFF. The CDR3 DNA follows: TGTGCCAGCAGCCTAACAGGGAACACTGAAGCTTTCTTT. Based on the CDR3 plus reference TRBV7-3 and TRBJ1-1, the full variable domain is GAGVSQTPSNKVTEKGKYVELRCDPISGHTALYWYRQSLGQGPEFLIYFQGTGAADDSGLPNDRFFAVRPEGSVSTLKIQRTERGDSAVYLCASSLTGNTEAFFGQGTRLTVV.